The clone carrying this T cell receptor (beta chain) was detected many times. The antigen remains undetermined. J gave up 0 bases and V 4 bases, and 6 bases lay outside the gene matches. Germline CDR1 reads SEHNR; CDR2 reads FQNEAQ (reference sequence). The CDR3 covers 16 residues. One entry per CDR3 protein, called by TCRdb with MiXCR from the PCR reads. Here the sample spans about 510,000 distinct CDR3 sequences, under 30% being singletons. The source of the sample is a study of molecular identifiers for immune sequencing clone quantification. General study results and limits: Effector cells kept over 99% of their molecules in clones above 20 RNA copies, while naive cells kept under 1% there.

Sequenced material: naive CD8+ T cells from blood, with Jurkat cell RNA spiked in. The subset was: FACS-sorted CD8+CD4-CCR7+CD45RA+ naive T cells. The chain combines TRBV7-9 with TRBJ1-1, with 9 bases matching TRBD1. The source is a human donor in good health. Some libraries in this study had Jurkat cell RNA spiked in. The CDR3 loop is CASSSRQGDMNTEAFF. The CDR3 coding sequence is TGTGCCAGCAGCTCCCGACAGGGGGACATGAACACTGAAGCTTTCTTT.